The 5 T cell receptor beta chains given below trace back to one sample, sequenced in a study of T-cell memory formation after mild COVID-19. TCRdb fed the 5' RACE reads into MiXCR, producing one record per CDR3 protein. Here the sample spans about 210,000 distinct CDR3 sequences, 10% being singletons. The material sequenced was PBMCs or a T cell subset sorted from them (not recorded which). Receptor source: a young man who had mild COVID-19 (a few samples of this study predate the infection). Cell type and time point are not known.

The chain combines TRBV9 with TRBJ2-3; 10 positions match TRBD2. Germline V gene sequence: CDR1 SGDLS, CDR2 YYNGEE. V lost 4 bases and J lost 2; bases outside the gene matches: 4. CDR3 size: 15 residues. CDR3 coding DNA: TGTGCCAGCAGCTCAGCGGGGGGGAACACAGATACGCAGTATTTT. Protein product: CASSSAGGNTDTQYF.

The V call is TRBV5-1, the J call TRBJ2-7, with a possible D match to TRBD1 (7 bases). The ends were cut back, 4 bases at V and 0 bases at J, with 14 bases in the middle. Germline V gene data show CDR1 as SGHRS and CDR2 as YFSETQ. This CDR3 contains 15 residues. CDR3 sequence reads: CASSTAGQSSYEQYF. The CDR3 DNA reads as TGCGCCAGCAGCACCGCGGGACAGAGCTCCTACGAGCAGTACTTC.

This sequence joins TRBV6-5 and TRBJ2-6; maybe TRBD1 (6 bases). Germline V CDR1 and CDR2: MNHEY, SVGAGI. The CDR3 is 15 amino acids. V was pared by 5 bases and J by 2 bases, with 10 bases between. The CDR3 DNA is TGTGCCAGCAGTCGCGAGGGGGCTGGGGCCAACGTCCTGACTTTC. Translating gives CASSREGAGANVLTF.

This clonotype was found many times. V gene TRBV20-1 combines with J gene TRBJ1-5; D may be TRBD1 (6 bases). V dropped 4 bases and J dropped 4 bases, with 11 bases sitting between them. The CDR3 runs to 13 residues. Germline V gene lookup returns CDR1 DFQATT and CDR2 SNEGSKA (reference sequence). CDR3: CSATKQGNQPQHF. The CDR3 coding sequence is TGCAGTGCTACAAAACAGGGAAATCAGCCCCAGCATTTT.

This chain joins TRBV6-1 and TRBJ1-6; a weak D match, TRBD1 (5 bases). CDR1 MNHNS and CDR2 SASEGT come from the germline V gene. The germline V and J ends were trimmed by 2 bases and 14 bases, with 16 bases remaining between them. CDR3 length equals 14 residues. This chain's CDR3 is CASSERAGSVTLHF. CDR3 coding DNA: TGTGCCAGCAGTGAAAGGGCAGGGAGCGTAACCCTCCACTTT.